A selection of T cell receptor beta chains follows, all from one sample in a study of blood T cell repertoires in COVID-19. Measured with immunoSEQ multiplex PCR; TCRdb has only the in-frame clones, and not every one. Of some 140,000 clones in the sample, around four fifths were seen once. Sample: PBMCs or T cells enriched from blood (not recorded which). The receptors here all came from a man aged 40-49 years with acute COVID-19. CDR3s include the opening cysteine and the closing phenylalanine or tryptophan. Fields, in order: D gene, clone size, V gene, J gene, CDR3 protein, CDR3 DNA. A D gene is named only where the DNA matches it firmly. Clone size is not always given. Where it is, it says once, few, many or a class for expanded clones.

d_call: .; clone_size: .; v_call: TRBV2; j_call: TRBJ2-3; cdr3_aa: CASSEWRGPGDTQYF; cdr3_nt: TGTGCCAGCAGTGAATGGCGGGGGCCGGGGGATACGCAGTATTTT
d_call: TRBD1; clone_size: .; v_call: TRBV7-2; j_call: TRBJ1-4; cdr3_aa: CASSQRQGADEKLFF; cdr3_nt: TGTGCCAGCAGCCAACGACAGGGGGCTGATGAAAAACTGTTTTTT
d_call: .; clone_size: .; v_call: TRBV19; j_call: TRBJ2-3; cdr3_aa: CASNPAGSTDTQYF; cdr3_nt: TGTGCCAGTAACCCGGCAGGGAGCACAGATACGCAGTATTTT
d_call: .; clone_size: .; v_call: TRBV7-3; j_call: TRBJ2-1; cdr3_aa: CASSLGTGYNEQFF; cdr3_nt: TGTGCCAGCAGCCTAGGGACTGGATACAATGAGCAGTTCTTC
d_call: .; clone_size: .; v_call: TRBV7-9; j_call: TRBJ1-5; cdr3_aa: CASSLSGAGWAQPQHF; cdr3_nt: TGTGCCAGCAGCTTAAGTGGGGCAGGATGGGCTCAGCCCCAGCATTTT
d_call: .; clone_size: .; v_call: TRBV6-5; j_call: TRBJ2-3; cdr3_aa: CASSLQGYFTDTQYF; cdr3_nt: TGTGCCAGCAGTTTACAGGGCTACTTCACAGATACGCAGTATTTT
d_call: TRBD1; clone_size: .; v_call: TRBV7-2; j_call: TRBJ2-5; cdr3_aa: CASSSGQGGQTQYF; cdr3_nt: TGTGCCAGCAGCAGCGGACAGGGAGGACAGACCCAGTACTTC
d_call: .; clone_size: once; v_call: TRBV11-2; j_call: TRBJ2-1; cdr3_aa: CASSSSRNRADYNEQFF; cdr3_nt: TGTGCCAGCAGCTCCTCGAGGAACAGGGCCGATTACAATGAGCAGTTCTTC
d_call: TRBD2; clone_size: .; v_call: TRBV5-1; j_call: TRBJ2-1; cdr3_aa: CASSLTSGAGAYNEQFF; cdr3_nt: TGCGCCAGCAGCTTGACTAGCGGGGCGGGGGCCTACAATGAGCAGTTCTTC
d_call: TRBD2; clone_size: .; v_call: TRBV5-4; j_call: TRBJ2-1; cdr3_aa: CASRETSGGAPNEQFF; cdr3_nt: TGTGCCAGCAGGGAAACTAGCGGGGGGGCCCCCAATGAGCAGTTCTTC
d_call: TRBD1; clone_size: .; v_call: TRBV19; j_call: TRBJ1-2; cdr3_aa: CASRRDRGYYGYTF; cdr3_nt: TGTGCCAGTAGACGGGACAGGGGGTACTATGGCTACACCTTC
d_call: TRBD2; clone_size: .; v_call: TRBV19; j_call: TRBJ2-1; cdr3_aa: CASKISGIYNEQFF; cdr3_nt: TGTGCCAGTAAAATTAGCGGGATCTACAATGAGCAGTTCTTC
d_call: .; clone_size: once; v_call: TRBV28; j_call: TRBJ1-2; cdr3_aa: CASRGGGSNYGYTF; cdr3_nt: TGTGCCAGCCGTGGGGGGGGATCTAACTATGGCTACACCTTC
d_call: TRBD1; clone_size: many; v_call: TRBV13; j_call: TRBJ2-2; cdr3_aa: CASSLQRDRDTGELFF; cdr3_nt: TGTGCCAGCAGCTTACAGCGGGACAGGGACACCGGGGAGCTGTTTTTT
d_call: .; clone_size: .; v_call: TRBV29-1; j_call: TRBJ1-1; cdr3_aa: CSAALGLDTEAFF; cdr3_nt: TGCAGCGCTGCCCTGGGCCTCGACACTGAAGCTTTCTTT
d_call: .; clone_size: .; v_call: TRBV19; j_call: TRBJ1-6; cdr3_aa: CASRFADSPLHF; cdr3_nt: TGTGCCAGTAGATTTGCAGATTCACCCCTCCACTTT
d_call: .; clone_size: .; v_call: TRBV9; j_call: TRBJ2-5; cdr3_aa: CASSEAGWGETQYF; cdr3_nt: TGTGCCAGCAGCGAGGCGGGGTGGGGAGAGACCCAGTACTTC
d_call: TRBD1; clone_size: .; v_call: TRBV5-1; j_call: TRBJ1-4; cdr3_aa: CASSSDRVSEKLFF; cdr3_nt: TGCGCCAGCAGCTCGGACAGGGTCAGTGAAAAACTGTTTTTT
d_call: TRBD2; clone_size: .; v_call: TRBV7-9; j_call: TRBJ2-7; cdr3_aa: CASSLGLAGPRSEQYF; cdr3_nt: TGTGCCAGCAGCCTGGGACTAGCGGGACCCCGTTCGGAGCAGTACTTC
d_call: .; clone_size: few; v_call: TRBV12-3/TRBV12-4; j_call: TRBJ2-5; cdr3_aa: CASSFGVGETQYF; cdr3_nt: TGTGCCAGCAGTTTCGGGGTCGGAGAGACCCAGTACTTC
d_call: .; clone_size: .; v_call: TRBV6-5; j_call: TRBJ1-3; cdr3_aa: CASSYSTVSGNTIYF; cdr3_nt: TGTGCCAGCAGTTACTCGACAGTTTCTGGAAACACCATATATTTT
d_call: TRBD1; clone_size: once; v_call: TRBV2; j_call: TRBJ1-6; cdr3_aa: CASSLTGTANNSPLHF; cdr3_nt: TGTGCCAGCAGCCTAACCGGGACAGCAAATAATTCACCCCTCCACTTT
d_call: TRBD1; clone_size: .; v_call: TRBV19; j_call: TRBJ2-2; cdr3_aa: CASTRDRVTANTGELFF; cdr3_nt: TGTGCCAGTACCCGGGACAGGGTTACCGCGAACACCGGGGAGCTGTTTTTT
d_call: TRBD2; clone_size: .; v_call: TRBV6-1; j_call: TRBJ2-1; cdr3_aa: CASSEGPLAGYNEQFF; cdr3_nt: TGTGCCAGCAGTGAAGGTCCCCTAGCGGGATACAATGAGCAGTTCTTC
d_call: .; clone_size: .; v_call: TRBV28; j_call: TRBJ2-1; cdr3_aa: CASTIGGLSYNEQFF; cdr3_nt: TGTGCCAGCACCATCGGGGGACTCTCCTACAATGAGCAGTTCTTC
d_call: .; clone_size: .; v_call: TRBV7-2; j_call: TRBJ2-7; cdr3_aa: CASSKTASVYEQYF; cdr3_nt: TGTGCCAGCAGTAAGACAGCCTCCGTCTACGAGCAGTACTTC
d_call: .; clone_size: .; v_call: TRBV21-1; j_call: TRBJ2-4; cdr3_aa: CASSKPPGPIDLAKNIQYF; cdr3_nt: TGTGCCAGCAGCAAACCCCCGGGTCCTATTGACTTAGCCAAAAACATTCAGTACTTC
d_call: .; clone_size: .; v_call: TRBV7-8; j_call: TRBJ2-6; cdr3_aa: CASSTREPRAGANVLTF; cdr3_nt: TGTGCCAGCAGCACCCGGGAGCCAAGGGCTGGGGCCAACGTCCTGACTTTC
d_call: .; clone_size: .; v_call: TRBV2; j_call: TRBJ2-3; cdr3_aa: CASTSGRLSDTQYF; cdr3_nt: TGTGCCAGCACGAGCGGTCGCCTATCAGATACGCAGTATTTT
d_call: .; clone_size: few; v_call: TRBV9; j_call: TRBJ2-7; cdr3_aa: CASSPSPDSSYEQYF; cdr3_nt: TGTGCCAGCAGCCCAAGCCCCGATAGCTCCTACGAGCAGTACTTC
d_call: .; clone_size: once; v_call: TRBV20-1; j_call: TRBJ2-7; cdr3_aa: CSASGYSSYEQYF; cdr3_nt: TGCAGTGCTAGTGGCTATTCCTCCTACGAGCAGTACTTC
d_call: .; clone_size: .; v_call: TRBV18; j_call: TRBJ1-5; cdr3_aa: CASSPPGRGLYSNQPQHF; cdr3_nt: TGTGCCAGCTCACCACCGGGCAGGGGCCTCTATAGCAATCAGCCCCAGCATTTT
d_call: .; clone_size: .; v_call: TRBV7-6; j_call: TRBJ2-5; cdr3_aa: CASSVAAGAGETQYF; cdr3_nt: TGTGCCAGCAGCGTTGCCGCGGGGGCGGGTGAGACCCAGTACTTC
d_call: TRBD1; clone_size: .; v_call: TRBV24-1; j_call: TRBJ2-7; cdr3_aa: CATSDPVLTGVGYEQYF; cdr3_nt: TGTGCCACCAGTGATCCCGTTTTGACAGGGGTGGGATACGAGCAGTACTTC
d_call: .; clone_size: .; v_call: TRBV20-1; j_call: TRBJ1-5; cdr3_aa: CSARRGQPQHF; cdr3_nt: TGCAGTGCGAGGCGGGGGCAGCCCCAGCATTTT
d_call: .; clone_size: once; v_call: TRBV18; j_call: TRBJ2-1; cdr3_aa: CASSPIAEANEQFF; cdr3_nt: TGTGCCAGCTCACCAATTGCCGAAGCGAATGAGCAGTTCTTC
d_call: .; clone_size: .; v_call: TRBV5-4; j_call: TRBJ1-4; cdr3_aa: CASSRAGPTATNEKLFF; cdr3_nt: TGTGCCAGCAGCCGGGCGGGACCGACAGCAACTAATGAAAAACTGTTTTTT
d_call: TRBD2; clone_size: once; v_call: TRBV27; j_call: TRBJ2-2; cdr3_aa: CASSTPAGGPAGELFF; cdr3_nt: TGTGCCAGCAGTACCCCAGCGGGAGGGCCCGCCGGGGAGCTGTTTTTT
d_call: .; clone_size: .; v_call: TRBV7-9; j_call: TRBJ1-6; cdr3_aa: CASSFGSGVLNSPLHF; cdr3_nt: TGTGCCAGCAGCTTCGGGTCGGGGGTCCTAAATTCACCCCTCCACTTT
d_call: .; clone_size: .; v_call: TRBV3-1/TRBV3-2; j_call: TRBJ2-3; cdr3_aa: CASSQYMGGRTDTQYF; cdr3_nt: TGTGCCAGCAGCCAATATATGGGGGGACGCACAGATACGCAGTATTTT